What follows are 7 T cell receptor beta chains derived from one specimen sequenced in a study of T-cell memory formation after mild COVID-19. MiXCR, applied by TCRdb to the 5' RACE reads, yields one record per CDR3 protein. The profile shows 500,000 to 600,000 distinct CDR3 sequences, 15% to 20% of them singletons. Specimen: PBMCs or a T cell subset sorted from them (not recorded which). Source of these receptors: an adult woman who had mild COVID-19 (a few samples of this study predate the infection). Cell type and time point are not known.

The V gene is TRBV18, the J gene TRBJ2-5; 9 bases align to TRBD1. CDR1 KGHSH and CDR2 LQKENI come from the germline V gene. Trimming cost V 1 base and J 5 bases; bases outside gene matches: 5. The CDR3 consists of 15 residues. CDR3 coding DNA: TGTGCCAGCTCACCACATCGGGACAGGGATGAGACCCAGTACTTC. Translation gives CASSPHRDRDETQYF. Looking up the rest from reference TRBV18 and TRBJ2-5 gives the full variable domain: NAGVMQNPRHLVRRRGQEARLRCSPMKGHSHVYWYRQLPEEGLKFMVYLQKENIIDESGMPKERFSAEFPKEGPSILRIQQVVRGDSAAYFCASSPHRDRDETQYFGPGTRLLVL.

This clonotype occurred a few times. This CDR3 reads CASSLMGRVTDTEAFF. CDR3 DNA sequence: TGTGCCAGCAGCTTAATGGGCAGGGTCACGGACACTGAAGCTTTCTTT. The chain links TRBV7-9 to TRBJ1-1, with D possibly being TRBD1 (5 bases). CDR3 size: 16 residues. Germline V gene sequence: CDR1 SEHNR, CDR2 FQNEAQ (reference sequence). The V end lost 2 bases, the J end lost 3 bases, and 16 bases lay between the germline ends.

The chain joins TRBV12-3 or TRBV12-4 to TRBJ2-2; 13 nucleotides match TRBD2. The CDR3 is 19 residues long. Unmatched junction bases numbered 7, after V lost 0 bases and J lost 3 bases. The CDR3 nucleotides are TGTGCCAGCAGTTTAGCCCGAAAGACTAGCGGGGGGCACACCGGGGAGCTGTTTTTT. This codes for CASSLARKTSGGHTGELFF.

V usage is TRBV19 and J usage is TRBJ2-7; 12 nucleotides line up with TRBD1. The CDR3 contains 15 residues. V lost 5 bases to trimming and J lost 6 bases; unmatched junction nucleotides: 8. Germline V gives CDR1 LNHDA, CDR2 SQIVND (reference sequence). The CDR3: CASSLTGTGGSEQYF. DNA for the CDR3: TGTGCCAGTAGTCTAACCGGGACAGGGGGCTCCGAGCAGTACTTC.

The V gene is TRBV4-1, the J gene TRBJ1-1; perhaps TRBD1 as D (5 bases). Germline V lookup: CDR1 MGHRA, CDR2 YSYEKL. V was shortened by 3 bases and J by 5 bases, with 10 bases between the two germline ends. The CDR3 length is 13 residues. The CDR3 DNA sequence: TGCGCCAGCAGCCAGCGGCGGGGGACTGAAGCTTTCTTT. Translated, it gives CASSQRRGTEAFF.

This clonotype was seen a handful of times. The chain recombines TRBV5-1 with TRBJ1-6; D is perhaps TRBD1 (6 bases). From germline, CDR1 is SGHRS and CDR2 YFSETQ. CDR3 length: 14 residues. V lost 1 base and J 8 bases, leaving 10 bases between the germline ends. Here the CDR3 reads CASSLFAGDSPLHF. In nucleotides, the CDR3 is TGCGCCAGCAGCTTGTTCGCAGGGGATTCACCCCTCCACTTT.

J is TRBJ1-5 and V is TRBV13, with D unresolved. V was trimmed by 0 bases and J by 6 bases, leaving 12 bases between them. The CDR3 runs to 15 residues. Per germline, CDR1 PRHDT and CDR2 FYEKMQ (reference sequence). The CDR3: CASSLGRGLPQPQHF. In DNA form, the CDR3 reads TGTGCCAGCAGCTTAGGCCGTGGGTTGCCTCAGCCCCAGCATTTT.